The clone carrying this T cell receptor beta chain was seen only once. Its cognate antigen is unknown. MiXCR was run by TCRdb on the 5' RACE reads, yielding one entry per CDR3 protein. This table has 1.5 million to 2 million distinct CDR3 sequences, 32% appearing once. The source of the sample is a study of identical twins. Study-level results: Insertions were fewer in abundant cord blood beta clonotypes, whereas memory repertoires showed none of this pattern. The models gave estimates that fell short of the out-of-frame TCR alpha sharing seen in monozygotic twins.

The receptor's source is a newborn girl in good health. Sequencing input: cord blood.

The chain's CDR3 is CASSQDTGGTQYF. CDR3 DNA sequence: TGTGCCAGCAGCCAAGATACAGGGGGGACCCAGTACTTC. This sequence joins TRBV4-2 and TRBJ2-4, with 8 bases lining up with TRBD1. The DNA end favors TRBJ2-5, so the J call may be wrong. Germline V gene data show CDR1 as LGHNA and CDR2 as YNFKEQ. The CDR3 is 13 residues long.